The T cell receptor beta chain under discussion was sequenced for a study of blood T cell repertoires in COVID-19 (dated by TCRdb to 2019 to 2021). Study-wide context: The collaborator samples originated in the United States, Italy and Spain and spanned the acute and convalescent phases of COVID-19. The material from the prospective study consisted of cDNA or gDNA derived from T cells, B-cell-depleted T cells, or PBMCs. The dataset comprised deeply sampled blood TCRbeta repertoires from subjects exposed to, actively infected with, or recovered from COVID-19. The repertoires were released in a freely available public database intended as a resource for research on the immune response to SARS-CoV-2. Samples came from the ongoing ImmuneRACE study (first 160 participants) plus 1,254 subjects from 6 global collaborators. A de-identified subject ID, COVID-19 status, age in years and sex were almost always included in the sample metadata. Where HLA class I and class II types were available, the types were taken from metadata supplied by the sample provider, not from assay-based typing. What the authors observed across the whole study: The amount of clinical and demographic metadata varied by source and participant and was provided uncurated.

To note about this clone: Its target antigen remains unknown. No much larger clonotype is one base removed from it; base qualities were not supplied.

Another Seattle source contributed samples from volunteer blood donors who had recovered from COVID-19. Whole blood was collected in K2EDTA tubes by collaborating institutions according to the institutions' own protocols. For TCRbeta analysis, collaborators shipped samples in one of three forms: frozen whole blood, isolated PBMCs, or DNA extracted from either of those sample types. TCRbeta CDR3 regions were amplified from genomic DNA using the immunoSEQ Assay, a bias-controlled multiplex PCR. On the study's bioinformatics: Within the assay, amplification of reference gene primers was used to estimate how many nucleated cells each sample contained. To quantify the absolute abundance of each unique TCRbeta CDR3 rearrangement, sequence reads were collapsed and filtered. For each sample, productive Simpson clonality was calculated by taking the square root of Simpson's diversity index across productive rearrangements. The table was pulled from immuneACCESS by TCRdb, which kept in-frame rearrangements only. Such tables lose some clones; where checked, under half of the loss comes from unresolved V genes, and the rest has no known cause. The V and J calls and clone size are taken from that table; D and trimming were inferred from the DNA. The sample table lists just under 350,000 clones, roughly 89% of them with a count of one. The top ten clones comprise more than 3% of the sample.

The germline V and J ends show losses of 6 bases and 3 bases respectively, and no gene match explains 1 base of the junction. From its cysteine to its phenylalanine, the CDR3 spans 14 amino acids. This entry keeps only the CDR3 DNA: 42 bases, framed from base 1. The germline V gene supplies CDR1 MNHEY and CDR2 SVGAGI. Input material: peripheral blood. The V and J genes are TRBV6-5 and TRBJ2-1, with TRBD2 matching 11 junction bases. The clonotype was recovered from a woman aged 18-35 years who had recovered from COVID-19. The bases read TGTGCCAGCAGACTAGCGGGAGTCTACAATGAGCAGTTCTTC. Protein translation: CASRLAGVYNEQFF.